The TCR beta chain described here comes from a study of shared clonotypes between healthy human individuals. In unsorted samples, genomic DNA was obtained using around 100 million PBMCs. The CDR3 sequence is 15 residues long. Unmatched junction bases numbered 5, after V lost 0 bases and J lost 6 bases. The germline V gene has CDR1 MNHNY and CDR2 SVGAGI (reference sequence). An even split of each subset's genomic DNA across several immunoSEQ plates was performed. Sequencing used immunoSEQ multiplex PCR; TCRdb keeps in-frame clones, though not all of them. This table has 450,000 or so clones, over 60% appearing once. Study results and caveats: Donors were few, which limited the genetic and exposure-history diversity represented.

As regards this clone: Its antigen is undetermined.

The source material was PBMCs. The J gene is TRBJ2-7, the V gene TRBV6-6; the match to TRBD1 covers 10 bases. This sequence was found in a woman aged 40 to 50 in good health. Some clones in this sample may be carry-over from other donors' samples. This chain's CDR3 is CASSYSGTGVGEQYF. DNA for the CDR3: TGTGCCAGCAGTTACTCGGGGACAGGGGTTGGCGAGCAGTACTTC.